Ten or more counts support the clone carrying this T cell receptor (beta chain). What it binds is unknown. This sample was taken from a study of identical twins. A universal primer binding site was introduced by template switching. The final cDNA contained unique molecular identifiers. TCRdb recomputed calls from the 5' RACE reads with MiXCR, one row per CDR3 protein. The sample carries about 100,000 distinct CDR3 sequences, around 5.5% recorded once. The V gene's germline CDR1 is SGHRS and CDR2 YFSETQ. The CDR3 runs to 14 residues. J was trimmed by 7 bases and V by 3 bases; bases with no gene match: 0. Study-wide results and caveats: Twins' surplus sharing was weaker for beta out-of-frame sequences.

This TCR derives from a woman in her forties or fifties in good health. The rearrangement joins TRBV5-1 to TRBJ2-2; 13 positions match TRBD2. Material for sequencing was memory T cells sorted from blood. The CDR3 bases are TGCGCCAGCAGCTGGACTAGCGGGGGCGGGGAGCTGTTTTTT. Residues: CASSWTSGGGELFF.